This passage covers 15 T cell receptor beta chains from one sample sequenced in a study of cytomegalovirus exposure and HLA in healthy donors. PCR amplification relied on 60 Vbeta primers (plus 13 Jbeta primers). Method: immunoSEQ multiplex PCR; TCRdb's copy keeps in-frame clones and lacks some. Altogether roughly 150,000 clones are present, roughly 82% being singletons, with the ten largest covering approximately 1.4%. The sample was PBMCs. The source is a girl aged 10 to 17 in good health and CMV-seropositive.

The rearrangement uses TRBV27 and TRBJ2-1; 10 bases align to TRBD2. The V gene end was trimmed by 7 bases and the J gene end by 7 bases; junction bases not matched to a gene: 13. Germline CDR1 reads MNHEY; CDR2 reads SMNVEV (reference sequence). The CDR3 has 16 residues. The DNA of the CDR3 is TGTGCCAGCACCTTCTCAGTGACTAGCGGGTCGAATGAGCAGTTCTTC. This codes for CASTFSVTSGSNEQFF.

The J gene is TRBJ2-7, the V gene TRBV4-2, with 10 bases fitting TRBD2. V shed 3 bases, J shed 2 bases, and the junction held 4 bases outside the gene matches. The CDR3 runs 15 residues. The germline V gene has CDR1 LGHNA and CDR2 YNFKEQ. CDR3 sequence reads: CASSHPLAGTYEQYF. The CDR3 region has the DNA TGTGCCAGCAGCCACCCACTAGCGGGAACCTACGAGCAGTACTTC.

This clone is a singleton in its sample. The rearrangement links TRBV28 to TRBJ2-4; 7 bases are shared with TRBD1. Germline V lookup: CDR1 MDHEN, CDR2 SYDVKM. Trimming removed 4 bases from V and 1 base from J; junction bases left unmatched: 7. The CDR3 is 16 residues long. This CDR3 reads CASSSRTGLAKNIQYF. CDR3 nucleotide sequence: TGTGCCAGCAGTTCAAGGACAGGTTTGGCCAAAAACATTCAGTACTTC. Complete variable domain (other parts from reference TRBV28 and TRBJ2-4): DVKVTQSSRYLVKRTGEKVFLECVQDMDHENMFWYRQDPGLGLRLIYFSYDVKMKEKGDIPEGYSVSREKKERFSLILESASTNQTSMYLCASSSRTGLAKNIQYFGAGTRLSVL.

V and J are TRBV27 and TRBJ2-7; TRBD2 matches 7 bases. V was pared by 3 bases and J by 1 base, with 9 bases of the junction left unmatched. This CDR3 comprises 16 residues. The germline CDR1 and CDR2 sequences are MNHEY and SMNVEV (reference sequence). The CDR3 loop reads CASSFRAGEGSYEQYF. As DNA, the CDR3 is TGTGCCAGCAGTTTCCGGGCGGGAGAGGGATCCTACGAGCAGTACTTC.

The chain couples TRBV6-5 to TRBJ2-5; 8 bases agree with TRBD2. The CDR3 runs 14 residues. Germline-derived CDR1 and CDR2 are MNHEY and SVGAGI. Germline trimming cut 5 bases from V and 4 bases from J; bases unmatched to any gene: 6. CDR3 bases: TGTGCCAGCAGTCCTTCGGGGGGGAGAGAGACCCAGTACTTC. Translating it yields CASSPSGGRETQYF.

The J gene is TRBJ2-5, the V gene TRBV28; 8 nucleotides align to TRBD1. J was trimmed by 4 bases and V by 4 bases; bases with no gene match: 8. This CDR3 spans 15 amino acids. Germline loops: CDR1 MDHEN, CDR2 SYDVKM. In DNA, the CDR3 is TGTGCCAGCAGTTCCCCGGGACAGGACCTAGAGACCCAGTACTTC. It is translated as CASSSPGQDLETQYF. The full variable domain, in which reference TRBV28 and TRBJ2-5 provide the parts outside the CDR3, is DVKVTQSSRYLVKRTGEKVFLECVQDMDHENMFWYRQDPGLGLRLIYFSYDVKMKEKGDIPEGYSVSREKKERFSLILESASTNQTSMYLCASSSPGQDLETQYFGPGTRLLVL.

This chain joins TRBV19 and TRBJ2-1; D call uncertain. This CDR3 region has 13 residues. Trimming stripped 4 bases from V and 2 bases from J, with 6 bases between. Germline V gene sequence: CDR1 LNHDA, CDR2 SQIVND (reference sequence). CDR3 coding DNA: TGTGCCAGTAGTAACAGTGCCTACAATGAGCAGTTCTTC. This gives the protein CASSNSAYNEQFF.

This chain uses TRBV10-1 with TRBJ1-5; no definite D call. The CDR3 extends over 14 amino acids. Trimming took off 3 bases at V and 3 bases at J, with 9 bases between the two ends. Germline CDR1 and CDR2: WNHNN and SYGVQD (reference sequence). This chain's CDR3 is CASSDSSSNQPQHF. CDR3 DNA sequence: TGCGCCAGCAGTGACTCGTCTTCCAATCAGCCCCAGCATTTT.

The chain carries TRBV7-2 and TRBJ2-5, with a weak D call TRBD2 (6 bases). The CDR3 is 13 amino acids. CDR1 is SGHTA, CDR2 FQGNSA, per germline. V was shortened by 4 bases and J by 4 bases, with 10 bases between the two germline ends. The CDR3, as DNA: TGTGCCAGCAGCTCCGGGAGAGGAGAGACCCAGTACTTC. Its translation is CASSSGRGETQYF.

The chain carries TRBV7-9 and TRBJ1-3; 9 bases are a match to TRBD1. J lost 0 bases, V lost 5 bases, and 8 bases had no gene match. The germline gives CDR1 SEHNR, CDR2 FQNEAQ (reference sequence). This CDR3 contains 17 residues. DNA of the CDR3: TGTGCCAGCAGCATACTCACAGGGGGCGGCTCTGGAAACACCATATATTTT. Protein sequence: CASSILTGGGSGNTIYF. Variable domain in full (rest from reference TRBV7-9 and TRBJ1-3): DTGVSQNPRHKITKRGQNVTFRCDPISEHNRLYWYRQTLGQGPEFLTYFQNEAQLEKSRLLSDRFSAERPKGSFSTLEIQRTEQGDSAMYLCASSILTGGGSGNTIYFGEGSWLTVV.

The V call is TRBV5-1, the J call TRBJ2-1; the D gene is possibly TRBD1 (6 bases). This CDR3 has 15 amino acids. V lost 0 bases, J lost 10 bases, and 17 bases lay in between. CDR1 is SGHRS, CDR2 YFSETQ, per germline. CDR3 in amino acids: CASSLGPGLRGEQFF. In DNA form, the CDR3 reads TGCGCCAGCAGCTTGGGCCCCGGTTTAAGGGGGGAGCAGTTCTTC.

V and J are TRBV10-3 and TRBJ2-7; 11 nucleotides align to TRBD2. Germline CDR1 reads ENHRY; CDR2 reads SYGVKD. There are 20 residues in the CDR3. The J segment lost 0 bases and the V segment lost 5 bases, leaving 18 bases of the junction unmatched. CDR3 sequence reads: CAISQGARASGRPSSYEQYF. The CDR3 DNA is TGTGCCATCAGTCAGGGGGCGCGGGCTAGCGGGAGGCCTAGCTCCTACGAGCAGTACTTC.

This clone has a single count. The rearrangement uses TRBV5-6 and TRBJ2-1, with 7 positions matching TRBD1. Unmatched junction bases numbered 4, after V lost 3 bases and J lost 7 bases. The CDR3 sequence is 13 residues long. CDR1 and CDR2 from the germline V gene are SGHDT and YYEEEE. Written as DNA, the CDR3 is TGTGCCAGCAGCTCGGGACAGTCAAATGAGCAGTTCTTC. Its translation: CASSSGQSNEQFF.

The chain's CDR3 is CASSENRGPVANYGYTF. As DNA, the CDR3 is TGTGCCAGCAGTGAAAACAGGGGGCCCGTGGCTAACTATGGCTACACCTTC. V gene TRBV2 combines with J gene TRBJ1-2, with TRBD1 identical over 9 bases. The CDR3 is made up of 17 amino acids. Germline assignment: CDR1 SNHLY and CDR2 FYNNEI. Trimming cost V 2 bases and J 0 bases; bases outside gene matches: 7. The complete variable domain, with remaining parts taken from reference TRBV2 and TRBJ1-2, reads EPEVTQTPSHQVTQMGQEVILRCVPISNHLYFYWYRQILGQKVEFLVSFYNNEISEKSEIFDDQFSVERPDGSNFTLKIRSTKLEDSAMYFCASSENRGPVANYGYTFGSGTRLTVV.

V is TRBV5-1 and J is TRBJ2-3, with a tentative D call TRBD1 (6 bases). The CDR3 consists of 14 residues. With 1 base removed from V and 4 bases from J, the gap between germline ends came to 10 bases. The germline CDR1 and CDR2 sequences are SGHRS and YFSETQ. The CDR3, as DNA: TGCGCCAGCAGCTTGTACCAGGGGCCAGATACGCAGTATTTT. It codes for CASSLYQGPDTQYF.